This record concerns one T cell receptor (beta chain) sequence. The record originates from a study of blood T cell repertoires in COVID-19. The CDR3 sequence is 15 residues long. Germline CDR1 and CDR2: SGHVS and FNYEAQ. V lost 0 bases and J 5 bases, leaving 13 bases between the germline ends. Sequencing used immunoSEQ multiplex PCR; TCRdb keeps in-frame clones, though not all of them. In the table there are about 250,000 clones, 88% of which are singletons. The source material was peripheral blood. This clonotype was obtained from a man at least 80 years old with acute or convalescent COVID-19. The J gene is TRBJ2-5, the V gene TRBV7-6; D perhaps matches TRBD1 (6 bases). The CDR3 protein is CASSLALGAGETQYF. The CDR3 nucleotides read TGTGCCAGCAGCTTAGCGTTGGGGGCCGGCGAGACCCAGTACTTC.